This entry lists 21 T cell receptor beta chains sequenced from one sample in a study of blood T cell repertoires in COVID-19 (dated by TCRdb to the early 2020s). Library construction relied on the immunoSEQ multiplex PCR assay. TCRdb holds this immuneACCESS table with in-frame rearrangements only. Some clones are missing; in checked studies, unresolved V genes explain under half, and the rest has no known cause. Here the sample has about 270,000 clones; 80% to 95% occur a single time. Together, the top ten hold roughly 2.9% of the sample. The sequenced sample consisted of PBMCs or T cells enriched from blood (not recorded which). The source of these receptors is a man aged 40-49 years who had been exposed to COVID-19.

V usage is TRBV12-3 or TRBV12-4 and J usage is TRBJ2-3, with D perhaps TRBD2 (6 bases). CDR3 length equals 13 residues. The V gene lost 6 bases and the J gene lost 4 bases, with 11 bases spanning the gap. The CDR3 sequence is CASRGGASDTQYF. DNA of the CDR3: TGTGCCAGCAGGGGGGGAGCCTCAGATACGCAGTATTTT.

This rearrangement joins TRBV27 to TRBJ2-3; D is unresolved. The CDR3 has 13 residues. The V and J ends lost 2 bases and 0 bases respectively, with 3 bases between them. Germline V gene data show CDR1 as MNHEY and CDR2 as SMNVEV (reference sequence). CDR3 loop: CASSLTSTDTQYF. DNA for the CDR3: TGTGCCAGCAGTTTAACTAGCACAGATACGCAGTATTTT.

This clone turned up a few times. The chain couples TRBV6-2 or TRBV6-3 to TRBJ2-7; a possible D gene is TRBD2 (6 bases). Germline V gene lookup returns CDR1 MNHEY and CDR2 SVGEGT. CDR3 length: 15 residues. Trimming cost V 5 bases and J 2 bases, with 16 bases left between them. The CDR3 bases are TGTGCCAGCAGTGCGGCTAGCGCTACTCCCTACGAGCAGTACTTC. Protein: CASSAASATPYEQYF.

The rearrangement uses TRBV25-1 and TRBJ2-6; weak D call: TRBD2 (5 bases). Trimming cost V 5 bases and J 15 bases, with 14 bases left between them. The CDR3 is 12 residues long. Germline loops: CDR1 MGHDK, CDR2 SYGVNS. CDR3 in amino acids: CASSLRSGNLTF. The CDR3 DNA follows: TGTGCCAGCAGTCTACGCAGCGGCAACCTGACTTTC.

This chain uses TRBV19 with TRBJ1-1; TRBD1 agrees at 10 bases. Germline V gene lookup returns CDR1 LNHDA and CDR2 SQIVND (reference sequence). Trimming removed 7 bases from V and 6 bases from J; junction bases left unmatched: 8. The CDR3 is 14 amino acids. The CDR3 nucleotides are TGTGCCAGTAAGTTTCCGGGACAGGGGTCTGAAGCTTTCTTT. Its translation is CASKFPGQGSEAFF.

V gene TRBV12-5 combines with J gene TRBJ1-2, with a possible D match to TRBD1 (6 bases). Germline V gene data show CDR1 as LGHNT and CDR2 as FRNRAP. V shed 4 bases and J shed 2 bases, with 8 bases lying between them. CDR3 length equals 13 residues. CDR3 protein: CASGWTVNYGYTF. CDR3 sequence (DNA): TGTGCTAGTGGTTGGACAGTCAACTATGGCTACACCTTC.

V usage is TRBV24-1 and J usage is TRBJ2-3; D may be TRBD2 (6 bases). CDR3 length: 17 residues. The ends were cut back, 0 bases at V and 2 bases at J, with 14 bases in the middle. Germline V gene lookup returns CDR1 KGHDR and CDR2 SFDVKD. CDR3 bases: TGTGCCACCAGTGATTTGCGTGGCGGGGAATCCACAGATACGCAGTATTTT. Its translation: CATSDLRGGESTDTQYF.

This clone is a singleton in its sample. The chain has TRBV18 and TRBJ2-4, with 7 bases that match TRBD1. The CDR3 contains 14 residues. With V trimmed by 2 bases and J by 6 bases, 4 bases remained unmatched. Germline V CDR1 and CDR2: KGHSH, LQKENI. CDR3 sequence reads: CASSPSGTANIQYF. Written as DNA, the CDR3 is TGTGCCAGCTCACCATCCGGGACAGCAAACATTCAGTACTTC. Together with reference TRBV18 and TRBJ2-4, the CDR3 gives the full variable domain: NAGVMQNPRHLVRRRGQEARLRCSPMKGHSHVYWYRQLPEEGLKFMVYLQKENIIDESGMPKERFSAEFPKEGPSILRIQQVVRGDSAAYFCASSPSGTANIQYFGAGTRLSVL.

This chain connects TRBV4-2 to TRBJ1-1; D possibly corresponds to TRBD1 (6 bases). Trimming took 7 bases from V and 1 from J, leaving 16 bases between them. Germline lookup yields CDR1 LGHNA and CDR2 YNFKEQ. The CDR3 sequence is 15 residues long. The CDR3 DNA reads as TGTGCCAGCACCCCAAGGGTAGGGGGGAACACTGAAGCTTTCTTT. Encoded protein: CASTPRVGGNTEAFF.

V is TRBV3-1 (or the pseudogene TRBV3-2) and J is TRBJ2-7, with 10 bases fitting TRBD2. Germline-derived CDR1 and CDR2 are LGHDT and YNNKEL (reference sequence). The CDR3 runs to 14 residues. V lost 5 bases and J lost 7; bases outside the gene matches: 8. CDR3 sequence: CASSTHSGRGEQYF. CDR3 sequence (DNA): TGTGCCAGCAGCACCCACAGCGGGAGGGGTGAGCAGTACTTC.

J is TRBJ1-1 and V is TRBV10-3; TRBD1 matches 8 bases. The CDR3 loop spans 13 amino acids. V lost 8 bases, J lost 0 bases, and 2 bases stayed unmatched. The germline CDR1 and CDR2 sequences are ENHRY and SYGVKD. CDR3 loop: CAIADRVNTEAFF. CDR3 nucleotide sequence: TGTGCCATCGCGGACAGGGTGAACACTGAAGCTTTCTTT.

The rearrangement uses TRBV19 and TRBJ2-1; possibly TRBD2 for D (5 bases). Germline V gene sequence: CDR1 LNHDA, CDR2 SQIVND (reference sequence). The CDR3 has 14 residues. V lost 6 bases and J lost 9, with 18 bases in between. The CDR3: CASRALASSGEQFF. CDR3 in DNA: TGTGCCAGTAGGGCCCTGGCTAGCAGTGGTGAGCAGTTCTTC.

The chain couples TRBV6-4 to TRBJ2-3; D unresolved. V was shortened by 8 bases and J by 3 bases, with 3 bases between the two germline ends. Germline loops: CDR1 MRHNA, CDR2 SNTAGT. The CDR3 runs 10 residues. CDR3 DNA: TGTGCCAGCCGTACAGATACGCAGTATTTT. It codes for CASRTDTQYF.

The V gene is TRBV24-1, the J gene TRBJ1-2, with 7 bases fitting TRBD1. The CDR3 extends over 14 amino acids. Germline V lookup: CDR1 KGHDR, CDR2 SFDVKD. Trimming removed 3 bases from V and 4 bases from J; junction bases left unmatched: 4. The CDR3 sequence is CATSDDRVGYGYTF. The CDR3 DNA is TGTGCCACCAGTGATGACAGGGTGGGCTATGGCTACACCTTC.

V usage is TRBV2 and J usage is TRBJ2-3, with D possibly TRBD2 on 5 matching bases. Trimming pared 2 bases from V and 0 bases from J, leaving 12 bases between. The length of the CDR3 is 16 residues. Germline V gene lookup returns CDR1 SNHLY and CDR2 FYNNEI. CDR3 bases: TGTGCCAGCAGTGAACTCGTAGCGACTAGCACAGATACGCAGTATTTT. This gives the protein CASSELVATSTDTQYF.

In this sample, this clone turned up many times. Germline and junction disagree at one end, which may indicate a read error. DNA for the CDR3: TGTGCTAGCAGCTCACTAGCTTCTGGGGCCAACGTCCTGACTTTC. This codes for CASSSLASGANVLTF. V usage is TRBV7-7 and J usage is TRBJ2-6, with D tentatively TRBD2 (6 bases). Germline lookup yields CDR1 SSHAT and CDR2 FNYEAQ (reference sequence). There are 15 residues in the CDR3.

The chain joins TRBV24-1 to TRBJ1-1; 8 bases map to TRBD1. The V gene end was trimmed by 5 bases and the J gene end by 5 bases; junction bases not matched to a gene: 12. CDR3 length: 16 residues. From germline, CDR1 is KGHDR and CDR2 SFDVKD. CDR3 residues: CATSGPGPGTGTEAFF. CDR3 nucleotide sequence: TGTGCCACCAGTGGTCCTGGCCCGGGGACAGGTACTGAAGCTTTCTTT.

The chain has TRBV30 and TRBJ2-7; 8 bases are a match to TRBD2. The CDR3 runs to 16 residues. Germline assignment: CDR1 GTSNPN and CDR2 SVGIG (reference sequence). Trimming cost V 3 bases and J 5 bases; bases outside gene matches: 15. Written as DNA, the CDR3 is TGTGCCTGGAGCCCCCCCGCCCAGCGGGAGAGACACGAGCAGTACTTC. This gives the protein CAWSPPAQRERHEQYF.

This clone has just one count. This rearrangement joins TRBV9 to TRBJ1-2; the match to TRBD1 covers 9 bases. The V gene end was trimmed by 4 bases and the J gene end by 4 bases; junction bases not matched to a gene: 14. The CDR3 length is 17 residues. The V gene's germline CDR1 is SGDLS and CDR2 YYNGEE. Here the CDR3 DNA reads TGTGCCAGCAGCATCCGACAGGGGGACCTCTCCGGCTATGGCTACACCTTC. It encodes CASSIRQGDLSGYGYTF. The full variable domain, in which reference TRBV9 and TRBJ1-2 provide the parts outside the CDR3, is DSGVTQTPKHLITATGQRVTLRCSPRSGDLSVYWYQQSLDQGLQFLIQYYNGEERAKGNILERFSAQQFPDLHSELNLSSLELGDSALYFCASSIRQGDLSGYGYTFGSGTRLTVV.

This clone was seen just once. The chain links TRBV9 to TRBJ2-5; TRBD2 agrees at 7 bases. Germline values: CDR1 SGDLS, CDR2 YYNGEE. The CDR3 is made up of 16 amino acids. With 0 bases clipped from V and 2 bases from J, the junction kept 7 bases outside the gene matches. CDR3 DNA: TGTGCCAGCAGCGTAGGTGGGGGAGGGATACAAGAGACCCAGTACTTC. It translates to CASSVGGGGIQETQYF.

V gene TRBV3-1 (or the pseudogene TRBV3-2) combines with J gene TRBJ2-1; TRBD2 matches 11 bases. With 4 bases clipped from V and 0 bases from J, the junction kept 14 bases outside the gene matches. Germline V gene data show CDR1 as LGHDT and CDR2 as YNNKEL (reference sequence). The CDR3 contains 20 residues. The CDR3 sequence is CASSLTGTSGYDSSYNEQFF. The CDR3 nucleotides read TGTGCCAGCAGCCTAACCGGGACTAGCGGCTATGACAGCTCCTACAATGAGCAGTTCTTC.